These 2 T cell receptor beta chains share one sample of origin, sequenced in a study of cytomegalovirus exposure and HLA in healthy donors. 13 Jbeta primers and 60 Vbeta primers were used for the PCR. Generated by immunoSEQ multiplex PCR, the TCRdb table keeps only in-frame clones and is missing some. The sample yields around 130,000 clones, 70% seen once. Sequencing was performed on PBMCs. All receptors come from a woman in her twenties or thirties in good health and CMV-seronegative.

The gene calls are TRBV5-1 and TRBJ2-4, with D maybe TRBD2 (6 bases). V lost 6 bases and J 5 bases, leaving 15 bases between the germline ends. The CDR3 loop spans 14 amino acids. Germline CDR1 reads SGHRS; CDR2 reads YFSETQ. The DNA for the CDR3 is TGCGCCAGCACCGGGACTCCGACTGAAAACATTCAGTACTTC. This encodes CASTGTPTENIQYF.

The chain carries TRBV6-6 and TRBJ2-2; D possibly corresponds to TRBD1 (6 bases). In germline, CDR1 is MNHNY, CDR2 SVGAGI (reference sequence). The V end was cut by 2 bases, the J end by 0 bases, with 7 bases between. The CDR3 loop spans 15 amino acids. CDR3 sequence reads: CASSYEGANTGELFF. The DNA for the CDR3 is TGTGCCAGCAGTTACGAGGGGGCGAACACCGGGGAGCTGTTTTTT.